The 3 T cell receptor beta chains listed next were all sequenced from one sample in a study of blood T cell repertoires in COVID-19. Method: immunoSEQ multiplex PCR; TCRdb's copy keeps in-frame clones and lacks some. The sample lists some 180,000 clones; approximately 80% were seen once. The source material was peripheral blood. Every receptor here comes from a middle-aged woman with COVID-19, enrolled during active disease.

Comment on this clone: Other DNA sequences in the sample encode the same CDR3. The chain joins TRBV6-5 to TRBJ2-7; D unresolved. V lost 0 bases and J 4 bases, leaving 4 bases between the germline ends. Germline V gene data show CDR1 as MNHEY and CDR2 as SVGAGI. The CDR3 runs to 12 residues. In DNA form, the CDR3 reads TGTGCCAGCAGTTACTCCAGATACGAGCAGTACTTC. It is translated as CASSYSRYEQYF.

J is TRBJ1-5 and V is TRBV5-5; 7 nucleotides match TRBD1. Trimming took 4 bases from V and 5 from J; bases not matched to a gene: 6. Germline V gene lookup returns CDR1 SGHKS and CDR2 YYEKEE (reference sequence). The CDR3 extends over 14 amino acids. CDR3 DNA: TGTGCCAGCAGCATTGGACAGGCCTATCAGCCCCAGCATTTT. Translated: CASSIGQAYQPQHF.

This clone has just one count. V and J are TRBV19 and TRBJ1-2; 9 bases match TRBD1. The J segment lost 8 bases and the V segment lost 10 bases, leaving 11 bases of the junction unmatched. The CDR3 is made up of 13 amino acids. In germline, CDR1 is LNHDA, CDR2 SQIVND (reference sequence). CDR3 region: CATRGQGILGYTF. The CDR3 DNA follows: TGTGCCACCCGGGGACAGGGCATTCTCGGCTACACCTTC. Filled out from reference TRBV19 and TRBJ1-2, the complete variable domain reads DGGITQSPKYLFRKEGQNVTLSCEQNLNHDAMYWYRQDPGQGLRLIYYSQIVNDFQKGDIAEGYSVSREKKESFPLTVTSAQKNPTAFYLCATRGQGILGYTFGSGTRLTVV.